This is a list of T cell receptor beta chains from one sample in a study of graft-versus-host responses after intestinal transplantation. Sequencing used immunoSEQ multiplex PCR; TCRdb keeps in-frame clones, though not all of them. The sample contains 7,000 or so clones, roughly 31% of which appear only once. Sequencing was performed on alloreactive CD8+ T cells from a mixed lymphocyte reaction culture, taken before transplantation. All receptors derive from a human patient who was an organ donor for intestinal transplantation. Each CDR3 is given with its conserved first and last residue.

J,V,CDR3
TRBJ1-5,TRBV6-6,CASSYWQGGNQPQHF
TRBJ2-7,TRBV5-8,CASSLVPRGPEQYF
TRBJ1-6,TRBV27,CASAFYGAENRDSPLHF
TRBJ1-2,TRBV18,CASSPEPGQGPYYGYTF
TRBJ2-1,TRBV18,CASSPTGGDEQFF
TRBJ1-2,TRBV10-3,CAISISGPNYGYTF
TRBJ1-2,TRBV5-1,CASRDDRGNGYTF
TRBJ2-3,TRBV5-4,CARASPERGGGTDTQYF
TRBJ2-2,TRBV27,CASTPPVVPINTGELFF
TRBJ2-3,TRBV5-6,CASSLALGPTDTQYF
TRBJ2-7,TRBV4-2,CASSLVGGGYEQYF
TRBJ1-5,TRBV7-3,CASSLVGRTDQPQHF
TRBJ2-5,TRBV27,CASSLWAASETQYF
TRBJ1-6,TRBV4-1,CASGRWGIMAPLHF
TRBJ2-3,TRBV6-1,CASSEALETGFSTDTQYF
TRBJ1-2,TRBV7-2,CASSLVPQGSNYGYTF